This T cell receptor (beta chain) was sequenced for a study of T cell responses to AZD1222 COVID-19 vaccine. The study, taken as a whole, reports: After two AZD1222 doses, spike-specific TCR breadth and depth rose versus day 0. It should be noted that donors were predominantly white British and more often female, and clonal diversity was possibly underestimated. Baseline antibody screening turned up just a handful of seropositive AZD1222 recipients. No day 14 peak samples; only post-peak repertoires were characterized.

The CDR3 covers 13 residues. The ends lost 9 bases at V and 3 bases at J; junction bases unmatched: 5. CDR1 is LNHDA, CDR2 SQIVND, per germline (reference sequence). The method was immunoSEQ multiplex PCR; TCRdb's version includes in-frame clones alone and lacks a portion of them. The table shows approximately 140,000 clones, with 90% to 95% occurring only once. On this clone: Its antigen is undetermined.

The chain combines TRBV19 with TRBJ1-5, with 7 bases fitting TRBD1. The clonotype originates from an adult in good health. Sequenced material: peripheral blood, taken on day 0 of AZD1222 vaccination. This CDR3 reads CASLGQYNQPQHF. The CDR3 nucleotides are TGTGCCAGCCTGGGACAGTACAATCAGCCCCAGCATTTT.